The clone carrying this T cell receptor beta chain has just one count. Self-reported history from a screening survey and questionnaire set each donor's cohort. What the recovered Cohort 3 donors had was two negative PCRs, clearance, or symptom resolution. The data are from a study of blood T cell repertoires in COVID-19. As processed by the authors: Counts of nucleated cells, estimated from reference gene primer amplification, were obtained. The protocol was immunoSEQ multiplex PCR, while the TCRdb copy is restricted to in-frame clones and leaves out a portion. That table gives V, J and clone size, and the DNA gave D and trimming. The table includes 360,000 or so clones, 80% to 85% detected once. The CDR3 is made up of 13 amino acids. CDR1 and CDR2 (germline): MGHDK, SYGVNS. After removal of 8 bases from V and 8 bases from J, the junction contained 8 bases not matched to a gene.

This clonotype was sampled from a woman in her fifties or sixties who had recovered from COVID-19. Sequenced input: PBMCs or T cells enriched from blood (not recorded which). This chain uses TRBV25-1 with TRBJ1-4, with TRBD1 matching over 7 bases. The CDR3: CASRRDSLEKLFF. The CDR3 nucleotides are TGTGCCAGCCGCCGGGACAGCCTCGAAAAACTGTTTTTT. Complete variable domain (other parts from reference TRBV25-1 and TRBJ1-4): EADIYQTPRYLVIGTGKKITLECSQTMGHDKMYWYQQDPGMELHLIHYSYGVNSTEKGDLSSESTVSRIRTEHFPLTLESARPSHTSQYLCASRRDSLEKLFFGSGTQLSVL.